The next 20 T cell receptor beta chains were all read from a single sample in a study of CD8 T cells in ankylosing spondylitis. TCRdb analysed the 5' RACE reads with MiXCR anew, one entry per CDR3 protein. The data hold about 240,000 distinct CDR3 sequences, with around 7.8% observed a single time. The specimen sequenced was blood, either unsorted or a sorted T cell fraction (not recorded which). The receptors stem from a male donor with ankylosing spondylitis or in good health (not recorded which).

This clonotype came up many times. The CDR3: CASRQLPYRGSQYF. CDR3 nucleotide sequence: TGTGCCAGCAGACAATTACCATACAGGGGATCCCAGTACTTC. The chain is built from TRBV6-2 or TRBV6-3 and TRBJ2-5, with TRBD1 matching 7 bases. Per germline, CDR1 MNHEY and CDR2 SVGEGT. CDR3 length equals 14 residues. V shed 6 bases and J 9 bases; nucleotides not matched to a gene: 13.

Remarks on this clonotype: A much larger clone is a single base away; this may be a read error. The V call is TRBV20-1, the J call TRBJ1-2; D is uncertain. Germline assignment: CDR1 DFQATT and CDR2 SNEGSKA (reference sequence). There are 8 residues in the CDR3. The CDR3 protein is CSVYGYTF. In nucleotides, the CDR3 is TGCAGCGTCTATGGCTACACCTTC.

This clonotype has at least ten counts. The rearrangement joins TRBV4-3 to TRBJ2-1; 7 bases are shared with TRBD1. CDR1 and CDR2 (germline): LGHNA, YSLEER. The V and J ends lost 1 base and 9 bases, in that order; junction bases with no gene match: 3. The CDR3 has 13 amino acids. CDR3 sequence (DNA): TGCGCCAGCAGCCAAGTCAGGGACAGTGAGCAGTTCTTC. Protein sequence: CASSQVRDSEQFF.

The chain combines TRBV20-1 with TRBJ2-1; 7 bases map to TRBD2. J lost 1 base, V lost 1 base, and 10 bases had no gene match. There are 17 residues in the CDR3. Germline V gene lookup returns CDR1 DFQATT and CDR2 SNEGSKA (reference sequence). CDR3 nucleotides: TGCAGTGCTAGAGGGTATATGGGGCGGGGGTCCTACAATGAGCAGTTCTTC. Its translation: CSARGYMGRGSYNEQFF.

The rearrangement joins TRBV7-9 to TRBJ2-7; D unclear. Trimming shortened V by 5 bases and J by 5 bases, and 13 bases separated the two germline ends. Germline CDR1 reads SEHNR; CDR2 reads FQNEAQ (reference sequence). The CDR3 is 13 residues long. Written as DNA, the CDR3 is TGTGCCAGCAGCCCCCACTCTGCGGACGAGCAGTACTTC. It translates to CASSPHSADEQYF.

The chain employs TRBV7-2 and TRBJ1-5, with no clear D. Germline CDR1 reads SGHTA; CDR2 reads FQGNSA. The CDR3 has 15 amino acids. V lost 5 bases, J lost 0 bases, and 11 bases lay in between. The CDR3 nucleotides read TGTGCCAGCAGCCCTTCATGGGATAGCAATCAGCCCCAGCATTTT. Amino acid sequence: CASSPSWDSNQPQHF.

A remark on this clonotype: Being one base from a much bigger clone, this may be a read error. The V call is TRBV12-3 or TRBV12-4, the J call TRBJ1-3, with a possible D match to TRBD1 (6 bases). This CDR3 contains 13 residues. CDR3 DNA: TGTCCCAGCAGCGGACAGTCTGGAAACACCATATATTTT. It codes for CPSSGQSGNTIYF.

The chain carries TRBV27 and TRBJ1-3; a possible D gene is TRBD1 (5 bases). Germline V lookup: CDR1 MNHEY, CDR2 SMNVEV (reference sequence). CDR3 length: 14 residues. Trimming pared 8 bases from V and 0 bases from J, leaving 11 bases between. The CDR3 DNA is TGTGCCAGCCACGGGACTAACTCTGGAAACACCATATATTTT. It encodes CASHGTNSGNTIYF.

The chain joins TRBV7-2 to TRBJ2-2; TRBD2 is a possible D gene (6 bases). This CDR3 is built from 16 residues. The germline V gene encodes CDR1 SGHTA and CDR2 FQGNSA. Trimming left V 5 bases short and J 7 bases short, with 20 bases between. CDR3 DNA sequence: TGTGCCAGCAGCCAAACGACCGGACTAATCATCGGGGAGCTGTTTTTT. Protein product: CASSQTTGLIIGELFF.

This clonotype was counted many times. The V call is TRBV12-3 or TRBV12-4, the J call TRBJ2-3; D is ambiguous. V was clipped by 3 bases and J by 8 bases, with 3 bases between them. This CDR3 has 10 residues. The CDR3 reads CASSFGTQYF. In DNA form, the CDR3 reads TGTGCCAGCAGTTTCGGTACGCAGTATTTT.

The V call is TRBV20-1, the J call TRBJ1-1, with 11 bases lining up with TRBD1. The ends lost 2 bases at V and 5 bases at J; junction bases unmatched: 4. Germline CDR1 DFQATT, CDR2 SNEGSKA (reference sequence). The CDR3 runs to 14 residues. CDR3 coding DNA: TGCAGTGCTAGAACCGGGACAGGGGGGACTGAAGCTTTCTTT. Translated, it gives CSARTGTGGTEAFF.

This clonotype has at least ten counts. This chain links TRBV10-3 with TRBJ2-5; TRBD1 agrees at 8 bases. V lost 6 bases, J lost 4 bases, and 7 bases stayed unmatched. Germline V gene sequence: CDR1 ENHRY, CDR2 SYGVKD. This CDR3 is built from 14 residues. CDR3 bases: TGTGCCATCAGCCGAGGACAGGGTGTAGAGACCCAGTACTTC. This sequence encodes CAISRGQGVETQYF.

This clonotype has a count of ten or more. This chain connects TRBV20-1 to TRBJ2-7, with 7 positions matching TRBD1. Germline V lookup: CDR1 DFQATT, CDR2 SNEGSKA (reference sequence). The CDR3 spans 15 residues. With 0 bases clipped from V and 4 bases from J, the junction kept 9 bases outside the gene matches. CDR3 nucleotide sequence: TGCAGTGCTAGAGAATCTACAGGGGCGGGTTACGAGCAGTACTTC. Amino acids: CSARESTGAGYEQYF.

Many counts were recorded for this clonotype. The chain uses TRBV15 and TRBJ1-1; D remains ambiguous. Trimming left V 0 bases short and J 4 bases short, with 9 bases between. CDR3 size: 14 residues. Germline CDR1 and CDR2: LNHNV and YYDKDF (reference sequence). CDR3 nucleotides: TGTGCCACCAGCAGAGATCAGGTCCTCACTGAAGCTTTCTTT. This sequence encodes CATSRDQVLTEAFF.

This clonotype was counted at least ten times. CDR3 residues: CSVDRGNYGYTF. The CDR3 coding sequence is TGCAGCGTTGACCGGGGGAACTATGGCTACACCTTC. This sequence joins TRBV29-1 and TRBJ1-2; possible D gene TRBD1, 5 bases. Germline V lookup: CDR1 SQVTM, CDR2 ANQGSEA. The V gene lost 3 bases and the J gene lost 2 bases, with 7 bases spanning the gap. The CDR3 has 12 residues. Complete variable domain (other parts from reference TRBV29-1 and TRBJ1-2): SAVISQKPSRDICQRGTSLTIQCQVDSQVTMMFWYRQQPGQSLTLIATANQGSEATYESGFVIDKFPISRPNLTFSTLTVSNMSPEDSSIYLCSVDRGNYGYTFGSGTRLTVV.

The J gene is TRBJ2-7, the V gene TRBV20-1, with unresolved D. CDR3 size: 11 residues. Germline assignment: CDR1 DFQATT and CDR2 SNEGSKA (reference sequence). V lost 4 bases and J lost 2, with 6 bases in between. The CDR3 DNA sequence: TGCAGTGCTAAACGCGCCTACGAGCAGTACTTC. The encoded protein is CSAKRAYEQYF.

This clonotype was found many times. V gene TRBV5-1 combines with J gene TRBJ2-5; D possibly matches TRBD1 or TRBD2 (6 bases each). The CDR3 sequence is 15 residues long. Deletions cut 6 bases from V and 2 bases from J, with 17 bases between. CDR1 and CDR2 (germline): SGHRS, YFSETQ. The CDR3 region is CASKRGAGSQETQYF. The CDR3 DNA sequence: TGCGCCAGCAAAAGGGGGGCAGGATCGCAAGAGACCCAGTACTTC.

On this clonotype itself: A much more abundant neighbour one base away suggests this may be a read error. The CDR3 DNA is TGTGCCAGCAGCCCCCTCGGGGACAGCTCCTACGAGCAGTACTTC. This encodes CASSPLGDSSYEQYF. The chain combines TRBV7-8 with TRBJ2-7; TRBD1 matches 7 bases. Germline V gene data show CDR1 as SGHVS and CDR2 as FQNEAQ. The CDR3 runs 15 residues. Trimming took 5 bases from V and 0 from J; bases not matched to a gene: 7.

This clonotype has at least ten counts. The V and J genes are TRBV12-3 or TRBV12-4 and TRBJ2-7, with a weak D call TRBD1 (6 bases). Trimming removed 1 base at V and 6 bases at J, with 13 bases between. The CDR3 loop spans 14 amino acids. The CDR3 region is CASSLGGGQSEQYF. DNA for the CDR3: TGTGCCAGCAGTTTAGGTGGGGGCCAAAGCGAGCAGTACTTC.

This clonotype came up many times. The chain carries TRBV6-2 or TRBV6-3 and TRBJ1-1; no clear D gene. CDR1 and CDR2 from the germline V gene are MNHEY and SVGEGT. CDR3 length equals 15 residues. V dropped 0 bases and J dropped 0 bases, with 8 bases sitting between them. The CDR3 spells CASSYSSRLNTEAFF. In DNA form, the CDR3 reads TGTGCCAGCAGTTACTCGAGCCGGTTGAACACTGAAGCTTTCTTT.